This TCR beta chain was captured by sequencing in a study of beta chain features in type 1 diabetes. This clone turned up a few times. The antigen is undetermined. V was shortened by 0 bases and J by 8 bases, with 6 bases between the two germline ends. The germline V gene encodes CDR1 SGDLS and CDR2 YYNGEE. The CDR3 covers 12 residues. Expressed TCRB transcripts were sequenced after all isolated RNA was converted to cDNA. TCRdb's table, derived via immunoSEQ multiplex PCR, lists solely in-frame clones and lacks some. This repertoire shows roughly 170,000 clones, around an eighth found once; its top ten account for 0.6% to 0.8%. Study results and caveats: Shorter TCRB CDR3s, moderately but significantly so, marked every one of the four CD4+ subsets in Type 1 diabetes patients.

The clonotype originates from a woman aged 18-30 years in good health. Sample: central memory CD4+ T cells from blood. The chain uses TRBV9 and TRBJ2-1; D remains ambiguous. This CDR3 reads CASSVELDEQFF. The CDR3, as DNA: TGTGCCAGCAGCGTAGAGCTGGATGAGCAGTTCTTC.